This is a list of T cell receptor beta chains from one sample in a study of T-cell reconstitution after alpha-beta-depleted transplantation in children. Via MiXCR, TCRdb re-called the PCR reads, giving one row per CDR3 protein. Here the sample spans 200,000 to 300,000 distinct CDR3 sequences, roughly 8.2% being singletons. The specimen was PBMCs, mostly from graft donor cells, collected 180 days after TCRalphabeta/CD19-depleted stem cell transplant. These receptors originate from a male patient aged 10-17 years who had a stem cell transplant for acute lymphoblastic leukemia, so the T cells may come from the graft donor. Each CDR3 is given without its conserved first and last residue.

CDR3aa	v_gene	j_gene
ASSLVVRSSYEQY	TRBV7-8	TRBJ2-7
ASSSGQVNKETQY	TRBV5-1	TRBJ2-5
ASSGDASGYT	TRBV5-1	TRBJ1-2
AISEQGQGDIQY	TRBV10-3	TRBJ2-4
ASSIRQGGGKNIQY	TRBV5-1	TRBJ2-4
SARVRRESSYNEQF	TRBV20-1	TRBJ2-1
ASSPASGSYEQY	TRBV18	TRBJ2-7
ASTTSWGVSTDTQY	TRBV6-1	TRBJ2-3
ASSSRQGLSIYEQY	TRBV5-6	TRBJ2-7
ASSLAYGRDD	TRBV7-9	TRBJ2-7
SAGRQGIIGIEAF	TRBV20-1	TRBJ1-1
SARDRLAGEGRNEQF	TRBV20-1	TRBJ2-1
ASSPRGTGVPYEQY	TRBV7-2	TRBJ2-7
SVEKGGYEQY	TRBV29-1	TRBJ2-7
ASSPDQETQY	TRBV18	TRBJ2-5
ASSPWTAGELF	TRBV5-8	TRBJ2-2
ASSSGTGYTGELF	TRBV7-7	TRBJ2-2
ASSYDFIMDNEQF	TRBV6-5	TRBJ2-1
SATLTDNYGYT	TRBV20-1	TRBJ1-2
ASSSTATEVGPYGYT	TRBV5-1	TRBJ1-2
ATSDLGQPQH	TRBV24-1	TRBJ1-5